This T cell receptor beta chain was found in a study of blood T cell repertoires in COVID-19. In the study overall: The origin of the acute and convalescent COVID-19 samples was the United States, Italy and Spain. PBMCs, B-cell-depleted T cells, or T cells were the source of the cDNA or gDNA that made up the material.

Enrolment of Seattle patients took place during active infection, and they were followed longitudinally. Trimming took 6 bases from V and 4 from J; bases not matched to a gene: 8. CDR3 length: 15 residues. CDR1 WNHNN and CDR2 SYGVQD come from the germline V gene (reference sequence). Authors' processing steps: Estimates of nucleated cell counts were drawn from the amplification of reference gene primers. Using immunoSEQ multiplex PCR, the repertoire was profiled, and TCRdb retains in-frame clones only, with some absent. D and trimming were read from the DNA, whereas the V and J calls and clone size are those reported in that table. The data show a few hundred thousand clones, 86% seen once.

The material sequenced was peripheral blood. The receptor was isolated from a woman in her fifties or sixties with COVID-19, enrolled during active disease. The chain couples TRBV10-1 to TRBJ2-1, with 8 bases lining up with TRBD2. The CDR3 loop is CASSLRAGGYNEQFF. DNA of the CDR3: TGCGCCAGCAGCCTTCGGGCGGGGGGTTACAATGAGCAGTTCTTC.